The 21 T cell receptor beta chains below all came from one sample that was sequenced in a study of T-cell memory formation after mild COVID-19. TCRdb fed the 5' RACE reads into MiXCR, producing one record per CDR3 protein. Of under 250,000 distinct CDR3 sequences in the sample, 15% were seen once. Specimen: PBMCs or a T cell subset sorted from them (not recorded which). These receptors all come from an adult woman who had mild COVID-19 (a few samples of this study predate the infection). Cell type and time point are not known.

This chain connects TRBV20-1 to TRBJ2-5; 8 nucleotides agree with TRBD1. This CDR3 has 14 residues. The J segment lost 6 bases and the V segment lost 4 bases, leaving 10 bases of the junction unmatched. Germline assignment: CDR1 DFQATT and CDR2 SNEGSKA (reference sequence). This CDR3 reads CSAMRGRGLKTQYF. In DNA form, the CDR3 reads TGCAGTGCTATGAGAGGCAGGGGGCTTAAGACCCAGTACTTC.

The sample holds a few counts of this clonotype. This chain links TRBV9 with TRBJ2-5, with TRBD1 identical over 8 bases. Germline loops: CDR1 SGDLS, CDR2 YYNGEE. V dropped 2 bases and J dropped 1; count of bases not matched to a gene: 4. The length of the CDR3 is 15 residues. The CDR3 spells CASSVIQGGQETQYF. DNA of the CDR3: TGTGCCAGCAGCGTCATACAGGGGGGCCAAGAGACCCAGTACTTC.

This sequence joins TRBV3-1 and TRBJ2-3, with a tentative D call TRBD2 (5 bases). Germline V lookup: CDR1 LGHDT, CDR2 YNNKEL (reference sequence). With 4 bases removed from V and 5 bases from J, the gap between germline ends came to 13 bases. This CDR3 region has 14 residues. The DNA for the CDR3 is TGTGCCAGCAGCCCCCGAGGGCTTGGAGATACGCAGTATTTT. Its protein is CASSPRGLGDTQYF.

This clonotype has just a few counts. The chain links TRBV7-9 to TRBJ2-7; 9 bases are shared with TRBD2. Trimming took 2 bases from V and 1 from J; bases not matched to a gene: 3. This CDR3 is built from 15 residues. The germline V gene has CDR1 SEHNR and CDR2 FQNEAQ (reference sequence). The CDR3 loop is CASSLPSGVSYEQYF. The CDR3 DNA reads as TGTGCCAGCAGCTTACCTAGCGGGGTTTCCTACGAGCAGTACTTC.

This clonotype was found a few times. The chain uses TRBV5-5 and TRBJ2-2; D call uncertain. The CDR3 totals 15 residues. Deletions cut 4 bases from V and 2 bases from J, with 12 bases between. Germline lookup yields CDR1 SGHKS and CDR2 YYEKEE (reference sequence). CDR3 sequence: CASSTSGFNTGELFF. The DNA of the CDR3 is TGTGCCAGCAGCACTTCAGGTTTCAACACCGGGGAGCTGTTTTTT.

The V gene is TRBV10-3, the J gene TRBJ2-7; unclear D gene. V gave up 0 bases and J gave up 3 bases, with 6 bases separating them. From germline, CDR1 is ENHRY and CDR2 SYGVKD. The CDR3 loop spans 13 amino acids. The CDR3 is CAISESWGYEQYF. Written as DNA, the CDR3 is TGTGCCATCAGTGAGTCTTGGGGCTACGAGCAGTACTTC.

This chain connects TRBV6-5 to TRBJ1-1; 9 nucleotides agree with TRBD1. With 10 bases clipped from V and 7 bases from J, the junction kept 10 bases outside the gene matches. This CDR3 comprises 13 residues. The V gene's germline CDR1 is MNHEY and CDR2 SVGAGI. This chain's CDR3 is CATGDRESREAFF. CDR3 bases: TGTGCCACCGGGGACAGGGAGAGTCGTGAAGCTTTCTTT.

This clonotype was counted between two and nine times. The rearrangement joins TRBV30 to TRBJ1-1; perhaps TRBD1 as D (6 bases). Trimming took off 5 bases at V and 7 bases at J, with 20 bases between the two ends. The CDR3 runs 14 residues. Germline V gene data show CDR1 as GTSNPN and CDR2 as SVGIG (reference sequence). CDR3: CAWSWGTPNGEAFF. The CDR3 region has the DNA TGTGCCTGGTCCTGGGGGACACCAAACGGTGAAGCTTTCTTT.

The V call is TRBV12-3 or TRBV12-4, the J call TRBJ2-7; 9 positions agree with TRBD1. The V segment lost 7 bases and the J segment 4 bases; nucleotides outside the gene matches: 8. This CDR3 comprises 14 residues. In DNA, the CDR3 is TGTGCCAGCACAAGGACAGGGGCAGGGTACGAGCAGTACTTC. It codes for CASTRTGAGYEQYF.

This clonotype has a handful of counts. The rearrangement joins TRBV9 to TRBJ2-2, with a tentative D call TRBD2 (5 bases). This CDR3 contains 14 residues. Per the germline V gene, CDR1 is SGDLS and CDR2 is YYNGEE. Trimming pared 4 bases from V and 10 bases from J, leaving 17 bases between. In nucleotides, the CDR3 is TGTGCCAGCAGCTTCACTAGTTCTACAGCGGAGCTGTTTTTT. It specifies CASSFTSSTAELFF.

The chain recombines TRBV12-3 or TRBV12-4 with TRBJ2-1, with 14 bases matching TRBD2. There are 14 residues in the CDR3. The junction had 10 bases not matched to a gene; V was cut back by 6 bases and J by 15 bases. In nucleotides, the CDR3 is TGTGCCAGCAGCTCCGGACTAGCGGGGGGTTTTGTGTTCTTC. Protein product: CASSSGLAGGFVFF.

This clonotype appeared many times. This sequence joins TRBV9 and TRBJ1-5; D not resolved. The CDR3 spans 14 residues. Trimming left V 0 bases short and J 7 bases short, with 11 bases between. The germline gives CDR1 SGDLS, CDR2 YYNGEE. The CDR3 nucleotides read TGTGCCAGCAGCGTAGCTGGGGAGGGCCAGCCCCAGCATTTT. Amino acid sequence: CASSVAGEGQPQHF.

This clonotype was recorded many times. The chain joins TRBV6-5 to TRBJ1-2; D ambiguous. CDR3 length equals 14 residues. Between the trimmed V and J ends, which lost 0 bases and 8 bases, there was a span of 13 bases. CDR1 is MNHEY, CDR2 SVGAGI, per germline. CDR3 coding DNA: TGTGCCAGCAGTTACTCGGCGCAGGCGGAGGGCTACACCTTC. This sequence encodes CASSYSAQAEGYTF.

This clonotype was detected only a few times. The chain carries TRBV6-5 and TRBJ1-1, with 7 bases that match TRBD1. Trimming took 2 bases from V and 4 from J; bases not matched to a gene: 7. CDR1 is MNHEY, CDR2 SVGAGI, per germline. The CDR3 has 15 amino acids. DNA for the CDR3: TGTGCCAGCAGTTACCACAGGGGAAGGGGCACTGAAGCTTTCTTT. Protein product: CASSYHRGRGTEAFF.

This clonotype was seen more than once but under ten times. DNA for the CDR3: TGTGCCAGCAGCGGGACTAGCGGATACAATGAGCAGTTCTTC. Its translation: CASSGTSGYNEQFF. The genes are TRBV12-3 or TRBV12-4 and TRBJ2-1; 11 positions match TRBD2. V trimming: 6 bases; J trimming: 4 bases; junction bases outside the gene matches: 2. The CDR3 is 14 amino acids.

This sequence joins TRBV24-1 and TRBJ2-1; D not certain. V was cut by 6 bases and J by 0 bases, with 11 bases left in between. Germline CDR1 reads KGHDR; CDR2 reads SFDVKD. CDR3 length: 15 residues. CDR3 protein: CATSRGPSSYNEQFF. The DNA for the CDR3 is TGTGCCACCAGTCGCGGTCCGTCCTCCTACAATGAGCAGTTCTTC.

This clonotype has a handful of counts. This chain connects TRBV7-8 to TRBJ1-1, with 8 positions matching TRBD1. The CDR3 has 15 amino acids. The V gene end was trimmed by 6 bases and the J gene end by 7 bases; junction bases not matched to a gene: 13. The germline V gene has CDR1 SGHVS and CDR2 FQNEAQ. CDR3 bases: TGTGCCAGCAGTCGTATGGTGCCAGGGGGCGGTGAAGCTTTCTTT. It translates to CASSRMVPGGGEAFF.

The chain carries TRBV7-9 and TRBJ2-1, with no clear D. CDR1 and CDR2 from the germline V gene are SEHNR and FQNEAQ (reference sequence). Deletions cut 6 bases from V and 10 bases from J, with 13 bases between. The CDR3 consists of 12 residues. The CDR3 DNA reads TGTGCCAGCAGTCACGCACGAAGGGAGCAGTTCTTC. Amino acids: CASSHARREQFF. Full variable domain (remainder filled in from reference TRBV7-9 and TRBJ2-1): DTGVSQNPRHKITKRGQNVTFRCDPISEHNRLYWYRQTLGQGPEFLTYFQNEAQLEKSRLLSDRFSAERPKGSFSTLEIQRTEQGDSAMYLCASSHARREQFFGPGTRLTVL.

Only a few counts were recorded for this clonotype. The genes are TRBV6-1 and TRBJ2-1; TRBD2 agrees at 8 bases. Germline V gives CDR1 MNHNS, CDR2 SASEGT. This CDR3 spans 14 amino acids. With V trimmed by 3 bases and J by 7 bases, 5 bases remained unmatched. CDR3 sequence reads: CASSEVAGPNEQFF. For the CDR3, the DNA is TGTGCCAGCAGTGAGGTAGCGGGGCCTAATGAGCAGTTCTTC.

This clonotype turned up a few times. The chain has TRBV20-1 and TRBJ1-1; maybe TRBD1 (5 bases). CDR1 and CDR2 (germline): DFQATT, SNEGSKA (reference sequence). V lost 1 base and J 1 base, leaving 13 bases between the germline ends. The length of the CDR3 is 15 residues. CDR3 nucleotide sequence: TGCAGTGCTAGAGGAAGGGGATACGGGAACACTGAAGCTTTCTTT. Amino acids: CSARGRGYGNTEAFF.

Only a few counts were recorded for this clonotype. CDR3 DNA sequence: TGTGCCTGGAGTGCCCCGAGGACGTTCGGAACTAATGAAAAACTGTTTTTT. This translates into CAWSAPRTFGTNEKLFF. The rearrangement links TRBV30 to TRBJ1-4; no reliable D call. The germline V gene has CDR1 GTSNPN and CDR2 SVGIG (reference sequence). V shed 1 base and J shed 1 base, with 16 bases lying between them. The CDR3 contains 17 residues.